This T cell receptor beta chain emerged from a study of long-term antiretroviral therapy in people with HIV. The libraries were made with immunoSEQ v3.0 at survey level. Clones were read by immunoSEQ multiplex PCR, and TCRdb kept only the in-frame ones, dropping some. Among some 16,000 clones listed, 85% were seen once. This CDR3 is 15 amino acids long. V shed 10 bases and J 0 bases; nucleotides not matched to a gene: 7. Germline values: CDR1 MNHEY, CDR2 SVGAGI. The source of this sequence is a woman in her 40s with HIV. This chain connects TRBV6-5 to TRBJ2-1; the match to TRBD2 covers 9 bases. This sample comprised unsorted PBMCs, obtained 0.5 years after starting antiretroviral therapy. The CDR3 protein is CATKSSGSSYNEQFF. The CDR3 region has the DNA TGTGCCACCAAAAGTAGCGGGAGCTCCTACAATGAGCAGTTCTTC.